Only a few counts were recorded for the clone carrying this TCR beta chain. The antigen remains unidentified. A second PCR, run for roughly 6 to 11 cycles, used a sample-barcoded 5' primer plus a J-beta primer mix. MiXCR, applied by TCRdb to the 5' RACE reads, yields one record per CDR3 protein. The repertoire holds about 730,000 distinct CDR3 sequences, with roughly 41% as singletons. This sample is part of a study of blood T cells in healthy people across ages. Study results and caveats: PBMC samples, being unsorted, prevented any conclusive comparison of naive and antigen-experienced cells. Researchers deemed the diversity estimates from one million T cells underestimates. Compared with aged donors, long-lived donors showed fewer expanded clones, suggesting selection.

Unmatched junction bases numbered 7, after V lost 0 bases and J lost 0 bases. Per germline, CDR1 GTSNPN and CDR2 SVGIG (reference sequence). The CDR3 length is 16 residues. Samples each yielded at least 5.5 micrograms of total RNA. The sample was blood. The receptor was derived from a woman aged 60 to 75 in good health. This chain uses TRBV30 with TRBJ1-2; TRBD1 agrees at 7 bases. The CDR3 bases are TGTGCCTGGAGTGTACGCCACAGGGGACCTAACTATGGCTACACCTTC. Translated: CAWSVRHRGPNYGYTF.